The rows below give T cell receptor beta chains drawn from one sample of a study of cytomegalovirus exposure and HLA in healthy donors. The table came from immunoSEQ multiplex PCR; TCRdb's copy has only in-frame clones and leaves some out. Of 150,000 or so clones listed, more than 60% are singletons. The sequenced sample was PBMCs. The receptors here all came from a middle-aged woman in good health and CMV-seronegative. The CDR3 runs from the conserved cysteine through the conserved F or W. A D gene is named only where the DNA matches it firmly. Only some rows state a clone size, as once, few, many or a class for expanded clones.

13,NA,TRBV6-5,TRBJ1-5,NA,CASSRGSGQPQHF,TGTGCCAGCAGCAGGGGCAGTGGGCAGCCCCAGCATTTT
16,TRBD2,TRBV27,TRBJ2-4,NA,CASSNTLAGGRHIQYF,TGTGCCAGCAGTAATACACTAGCGGGGGGGAGGCACATTCAGTACTTC
15,TRBD2,TRBV10-2,TRBJ2-1,NA,CASSFQREPYNEQFF,TGCGCCAGCAGTTTCCAGCGGGAGCCCTACAATGAGCAGTTCTTC
16,NA,TRBV5-1,TRBJ2-3,once,CASSLAIQGATDTQYF,TGCGCCAGCAGCTTGGCCATCCAAGGGGCCACAGATACGCAGTATTTT
15,NA,TRBV19,TRBJ1-3,NA,CASSIGASSGNTIYF,TGTGCCAGTAGTATAGGGGCGAGCTCTGGAAACACCATATATTTT
12,NA,TRBV29-1,TRBJ1-5,NA,CSVGGVNQPQHF,TGCAGCGTTGGGGGCGTCAATCAGCCCCAGCATTTT
19,TRBD1,TRBV30,TRBJ1-1,NA,CAWSVRDRSDQSYNTEAFF,TGTGCCTGGAGTGTACGGGACAGATCGGATCAAAGCTATAACACTGAAGCTTTCTTT
13,NA,TRBV28,TRBJ2-7,NA,CATQGGHRGEQYF,TGTGCCACCCAGGGGGGACATAGGGGCGAGCAGTACTTC
15,NA,TRBV9,TRBJ1-6,NA,CASSVVGGLVSPLHF,TGTGCCAGCAGCGTAGTTGGAGGGTTGGTCTCACCCCTCCACTTT
15,TRBD2,TRBV19,TRBJ2-1,NA,CASSAGTSGYNEQFF,TGTGCCAGTAGTGCCGGGACTAGCGGTTACAATGAGCAGTTCTTC
12,NA,TRBV10-1,TRBJ1-1,NA,CASSESTGEAFF,TGCGCCAGCAGTGAGTCGACGGGAGAAGCTTTCTTT
16,NA,TRBV7-8,TRBJ1-5,NA,CASSLPAGGYNQPQHF,TGTGCCAGCAGCTTGCCGGCGGGGGGATACAATCAGCCCCAGCATTTT
16,NA,TRBV30,TRBJ2-5,NA,CAWSVGAGGQKETQYF,TGTGCCTGGAGTGTGGGCGCAGGGGGGCAGAAAGAGACCCAGTACTTC
16,TRBD2,TRBV9,TRBJ2-2,NA,CASSSAGLAFTGELFF,TGTGCCAGCAGCTCAGCGGGACTAGCGTTCACCGGGGAGCTGTTTTTT
12,NA,TRBV28,TRBJ1-4,NA,CASSFGGTELYF,TGTGCCAGCAGTTTCGGGGGAACGGAACTGTATTTT
15,TRBD1,TRBV7-8,TRBJ1-1,few,CASSVQGAFYTEAFF,TGTGCCAGCAGCGTCCAGGGGGCGTTTTACACTGAAGCTTTCTTT
14,NA,TRBV6-1,TRBJ2-2,NA,CASSELAGTGELFF,TGTGCCAGCAGTGAACTGGCAGGGACCGGGGAGCTGTTTTTT
12,TRBD1,TRBV2,TRBJ1-2,NA,CASEDRVDGYTF,TGTGCCAGCGAGGACAGGGTCGATGGCTACACCTTC
13,TRBD1,TRBV27,TRBJ2-7,NA,CASLGDSSYEQYF,TGTGCCAGTCTGGGGGACAGTTCCTACGAGCAGTACTTC
15,TRBD2,TRBV13,TRBJ2-4,NA,CASSFRSRLANIQYF,TGTGCCAGCAGCTTTCGAAGTAGACTAGCGAACATTCAGTACTTC
16,TRBD2,TRBV6-5,TRBJ2-1,once,CASSSMRGDSYNEQFF,TGTGCCAGCAGTTCCATGCGGGGGGACTCCTACAATGAGCAGTTCTTC
18,NA,TRBV7-2,TRBJ2-7,NA,CASSLDPGASFFSYEQYF,TGTGCCAGCAGCTTAGACCCGGGAGCGTCATTCTTCTCCTACGAGCAGTACTTC
15,NA,TRBV6-6,TRBJ1-5,NA,CASGILGQGNQPQHF,TGTGCCAGCGGCATACTGGGACAAGGCAATCAGCCCCAGCATTTT
14,NA,TRBV19,TRBJ1-1,once,CASTGLGWNTEAFF,TGTGCCAGTACAGGGCTTGGGTGGAACACTGAAGCTTTCTTT
13,TRBD1,TRBV27,TRBJ1-5,once,CATRQGSNQPQHF,TGTGCCACCCGACAGGGTAGCAATCAGCCCCAGCATTTT
16,NA,TRBV11-2,TRBJ1-1,NA,CASREGGIRPGTEAFF,TGTGCCAGCAGGGAAGGGGGTATTAGGCCTGGGACTGAAGCTTTCTTT
12,NA,TRBV10-3,TRBJ1-1,few,CAISEGRTEAFF,TGTGCCATCAGTGAAGGGAGGACTGAAGCTTTCTTT
18,TRBD2,TRBV4-2,TRBJ2-7,NA,CASSQVATSGRAIYEQYF,TGTGCCAGCAGCCAAGTCGCGACTAGCGGGAGGGCTATCTACGAGCAGTACTTC
14,NA,TRBV5-6,TRBJ2-7,NA,CASSLGLEGNEQYF,TGTGCCAGCAGCTTGGGACTAGAGGGAAACGAGCAGTACTTC
13,TRBD1,TRBV5-6,TRBJ1-1,NA,CASSSLPGQEAFF,TGTGCCAGCAGCTCGCTGCCGGGACAGGAGGCTTTCTTT
15,TRBD1,TRBV5-1,TRBJ2-2,NA,CASSIGQGAPGELFF,TGCGCCAGCAGCATAGGACAGGGGGCGCCCGGGGAGCTGTTTTTT
13,TRBD1,TRBV5-1,TRBJ2-7,NA,CASSSGQFYEQYF,TGCGCCAGCAGCTCGGGACAGTTCTACGAGCAGTACTTC
16,NA,TRBV5-1,TRBJ2-7,once,CASSFGAAVPSYEQYF,TGCGCCAGCAGCTTTGGAGCGGCCGTGCCTTCCTACGAGCAGTACTTC
15,TRBD1,TRBV11-2,TRBJ1-1,NA,CASSLEGTGPSEAFF,TGTGCCAGCAGCTTAGAGGGGACAGGGCCGTCTGAGGCTTTCTTT
16,NA,TRBV4-2,TRBJ2-2,NA,CASSRFPGANTGELFF,TGTGCCAGCAGCCGTTTTCCCGGGGCGAACACCGGGGAGCTGTTTTTT
14,NA,TRBV5-4,TRBJ2-7,NA,CASSPELRAGEQYF,TGTGCCAGCAGCCCCGAACTGAGGGCTGGAGAGCAGTACTTC
16,TRBD2,TRBV27,TRBJ2-1,NA,CASSSLLAGGLNEQFF,TGTGCCAGCAGTTCCCTTCTAGCGGGAGGGCTCAATGAGCAGTTCTTC
11,NA,TRBV5-1,TRBJ2-1,NA,CASRGSHEQFF,TGCGCCAGCAGGGGGAGCCATGAGCAGTTCTTC
14,NA,TRBV6-1,TRBJ1-5,NA,CASVTVIGNQPQHF,TGTGCCAGCGTTACAGTGATCGGCAATCAGCCCCAGCATTTT
16,TRBD2,TRBV6-6,TRBJ2-5,NA,CASSYWASGDQETQYF,TGTGCCAGCAGTTACTGGGCTAGCGGGGACCAAGAGACCCAGTACTTC
14,NA,TRBV5-1,TRBJ2-1,NA,CASSPGGPYNEQFF,TGCGCCAGCAGCCCCGGAGGCCCCTACAATGAGCAGTTCTTC
15,NA,TRBV2,TRBJ1-5,few,CASSEELGVGQPRHF,TGTGCCAGCAGTGAAGAACTTGGTGTTGGGCAGCCCCGGCATTTT
12,NA,TRBV28,TRBJ1-2,NA,CASRTDRNGYTF,TGTGCCAGCAGAACCGACAGAAATGGCTACACCTTC
16,NA,TRBV7-2,TRBJ2-7,few,CASSGGTGTIYYEQYF,TGTGCCAGCAGCGGGGGTACCGGGACAATTTACTACGAGCAGTACTTC
13,NA,TRBV27,TRBJ1-5,NA,CASSPRTREPQHF,TGTGCCAGCAGTCCCCGCACCAGGGAGCCCCAGCATTTT
14,TRBD2,TRBV2,TRBJ2-3,NA,CASLAGGPGDTQYF,TGTGCCAGTTTAGCGGGGGGGCCAGGGGATACGCAGTATTTT
15,NA,TRBV5-6,TRBJ1-1,NA,CASSLVGASDTEAFF,TGTGCCAGCAGCTTGGTGGGGGCCAGTGACACTGAAGCTTTCTTT
13,NA,TRBV29-1,TRBJ1-1,NA,CSVELGVGTEAFF,TGCAGCGTTGAATTAGGGGTCGGGACTGAAGCTTTCTTT
12,TRBD1,TRBV6-1,TRBJ1-1,NA,CASSAGGTEAFF,TGTGCCAGCAGTGCAGGGGGCACTGAAGCTTTCTTT
15,TRBD2,TRBV11-3,TRBJ2-7,once,CASSPGLAGVYEQYF,TGTGCCAGCAGCCCGGGACTAGCGGGAGTCTACGAGCAGTACTTC
13,NA,TRBV19,TRBJ1-2,once,CAIGTYGNYGYTF,TGTGCCATCGGGACTTACGGAAACTATGGCTACACCTTC
15,NA,TRBV11-2,TRBJ1-2,NA,CASSLPMRAEYGYTF,TGTGCCAGCAGCTTACCTATGAGAGCGGAATATGGCTACACCTTC
16,NA,TRBV5-1,TRBJ2-7,NA,CASSLAGRDRRDEQYF,TGCGCCAGCAGCTTGGCCGGGCGGGATCGCCGGGACGAGCAGTACTTC
14,NA,TRBV19,TRBJ2-5,NA,CASSWVGGGETQYF,TGTGCCAGTAGTTGGGTGGGGGGTGGAGAGACCCAGTACTTC
13,NA,TRBV28,TRBJ2-3,NA,CASRDTNTDTQYF,TGTGCCAGCAGGGACACAAACACAGATACGCAGTATTTT
14,TRBD1,TRBV4-2,TRBJ2-7,NA,CASSPGQGAYEQYF,TGTGCCAGCAGCCCGGGACAGGGGGCCTACGAGCAGTACTTC
14,NA,TRBV2,TRBJ1-2,NA,CASSESTGPYGYTF,TGTGCCAGCAGTGAATCTACAGGGCCCTATGGCTACACCTTC